The 27 T cell receptor beta chains in this list originate from one sample, sequenced in a study of cytomegalovirus exposure and HLA in healthy donors. The PCR made use of 60 Vbeta and 13 Jbeta primers. Here immunoSEQ multiplex PCR was the method, and the copy in TCRdb shows in-frame clones only, minus some. The data show around 62,000 clones, approximately 81% seen once. The sequencing sample was made of PBMCs. The source of these receptors is a woman aged 25 to 39 in good health and CMV-seronegative.

The gene calls are TRBV9 and TRBJ1-1, with 8 nucleotides matching TRBD1. Germline loops: CDR1 SGDLS, CDR2 YYNGEE. The trim removed 3 bases at V and 0 bases at J, leaving 4 bases unmatched. The CDR3 contains 15 residues. The CDR3 sequence: CASSGGTGMNTEAFF. CDR3 nucleotides: TGTGCCAGCAGCGGAGGGACAGGCATGAACACTGAAGCTTTCTTT. The complete variable domain, with remaining parts taken from reference TRBV9 and TRBJ1-1, reads DSGVTQTPKHLITATGQRVTLRCSPRSGDLSVYWYQQSLDQGLQFLIQYYNGEERAKGNILERFSAQQFPDLHSELNLSSLELGDSALYFCASSGGTGMNTEAFFGQGTRLTVV.

The chain combines TRBV5-8 with TRBJ1-5; 8 bases match TRBD1. This CDR3 is built from 15 residues. The V segment lost 4 bases and the J segment 5 bases; nucleotides outside the gene matches: 8. Germline V gives CDR1 SGHTS, CDR2 YDEGEE. The CDR3 sequence is CASSAGQGVDQPQHF. The CDR3 coding sequence is TGTGCCAGCAGCGCCGGACAGGGAGTGGATCAGCCCCAGCATTTT.

V usage is TRBV11-2 and J usage is TRBJ2-3, with 7 bases that match TRBD2. J was trimmed by 4 bases and V by 3 bases; bases with no gene match: 10. The CDR3 contains 16 residues. Germline lookup yields CDR1 SGHAT and CDR2 FQNNGV. As DNA, the CDR3 is TGTGCCAGCAGCTTTGGACGCGGGGGAGGGGCAGATACGCAGTATTTT. Translating it yields CASSFGRGGGADTQYF. Using reference TRBV11-2 and TRBJ2-3 for the parts outside the CDR3, the full variable domain is EAGVAQSPRYKIIEKRQSVAFWCNPISGHATLYWYQQILGQGPKLLIQFQNNGVVDDSQLPKDRFSAERLKGVDSTLKIQPAKLEDSAVYLCASSFGRGGGADTQYFGPGTRLTVL.

The rearrangement joins TRBV5-1 to TRBJ1-2, with 7 bases matching TRBD1. CDR3 size: 14 residues. Looked up from germline, CDR1 is SGHRS and CDR2 is YFSETQ. The V segment lost 0 bases and the J segment 4 bases; nucleotides outside the gene matches: 3. In DNA, the CDR3 is TGCGCCAGCAGCTTGGGGGACAGTTTCTATGGCTACACCTTC. Protein product: CASSLGDSFYGYTF.

This clone showed up just once. The CDR3 DNA reads TGTGCCAGCAGCACTACTCGACAGGGGGTCATAAACACCATATATTTT. This encodes CASSTTRQGVINTIYF. The chain uses TRBV7-2 and TRBJ1-3; TRBD1 agrees at 9 bases. Trimming removed 5 bases from V and 6 bases from J; junction bases left unmatched: 11. CDR1 is SGHTA and CDR2 is FQGNSA in the germline V gene. This CDR3 contains 16 residues. Drawing the rest from reference TRBV7-2 and TRBJ1-3, the complete variable domain is GAGVSQSPSNKVTEKGKDVELRCDPISGHTALYWYRQSLGQGLEFLIYFQGNSAPDKSGLPSDRFSAERTGGSVSTLTIQRTQQEDSAVYLCASSTTRQGVINTIYFGEGSWLTVV.

CDR3 in amino acids: CASSLSRMDGELFF. The CDR3 DNA follows: TGTGCCAGCAGCTTATCGAGGATGGACGGGGAGCTGTTTTTT. This sequence joins TRBV11-2 and TRBJ2-2; no reliable D call. The CDR3 extends over 14 amino acids. V gave up 2 bases and J gave up 7 bases, with 11 bases separating them. The germline CDR1 and CDR2 sequences are SGHAT and FQNNGV.

This chain connects TRBV6-6 to TRBJ1-2; D remains unclear. The CDR3 sequence is 14 residues long. The germline V gene has CDR1 MNHNY and CDR2 SVGAGI (reference sequence). V lost 2 bases, J lost 4 bases, and 11 bases lay in between. The CDR3 DNA reads as TGTGCCAGCAGTTACGAGCGGGTGGGCTATGGCTACACCTTC. Translated, it gives CASSYERVGYGYTF.

This chain uses TRBV19 with TRBJ1-2; no reliable D call. V lost 1 base and J lost 4, with 10 bases in between. The CDR3 has 14 amino acids. Germline-derived CDR1 and CDR2 are LNHDA and SQIVND (reference sequence). Written as DNA, the CDR3 is TGTGCCAGTAGTATAGGGTCGGGAGCCTATGGCTACACCTTC. Translating it yields CASSIGSGAYGYTF.

The J gene is TRBJ1-6, the V gene TRBV6-1; 8 positions agree with TRBD1. The CDR3 is made up of 16 amino acids. Germline CDR1 reads MNHNS; CDR2 reads SASEGT. Losses at the gene ends were 3 bases for V and 11 bases for J; bases not matched to a gene: 12. CDR3 DNA sequence: TGTGCCAGCAGTGACCTCGGGACAGGTTTAGGGACACCCCTCCACTTT. Its translation: CASSDLGTGLGTPLHF.

The chain couples TRBV9 to TRBJ2-1, with TRBD2 as a possible D gene (6 bases). V shed 1 base and J shed 9 bases, with 14 bases lying between them. The CDR3 spans 14 residues. In germline, CDR1 is SGDLS, CDR2 YYNGEE. The CDR3 protein is CASSVTTPGSEQFF. The CDR3 DNA reads as TGTGCCAGCAGCGTAACTACCCCCGGGAGTGAGCAGTTCTTC.

This chain links TRBV5-6 with TRBJ1-4; maybe TRBD1 (5 bases). The V end lost 4 bases, the J end lost 7 bases, and 17 bases lay between the germline ends. The V gene's germline CDR1 is SGHDT and CDR2 YYEEEE. The CDR3 is 15 amino acids. CDR3 sequence: CASSRRVGVGEKLFF. The DNA for the CDR3 is TGTGCCAGCAGCAGGAGGGTAGGGGTGGGTGAAAAACTGTTTTTT.

This chain connects TRBV18 to TRBJ2-7, with D possibly being TRBD1 (5 bases). V lost 9 bases and J lost 3, with 12 bases in between. The CDR3 contains 12 residues. The germline V gene has CDR1 KGHSH and CDR2 LQKENI. The DNA for the CDR3 is TGTGCCAGTACCGGACAAAACTACGAGCAGTACTTC. Encoded protein: CASTGQNYEQYF.

The chain combines TRBV5-1 with TRBJ2-1; the match to TRBD2 covers 11 bases. V was clipped by 7 bases and J by 1 base; unmatched bases: 4. Germline V gives CDR1 SGHRS, CDR2 YFSETQ. This CDR3 contains 15 residues. CDR3 residues: CASSPSGGSYNEQFF. The CDR3 bases are TGCGCCAGCTCACCTAGCGGGGGGTCCTACAATGAGCAGTTCTTC.

The V call is TRBV27, the J call TRBJ2-1; the match to TRBD2 covers 11 bases. The CDR3 has 16 residues. Unmatched junction bases numbered 6, after V lost 3 bases and J lost 5 bases. Looked up from germline, CDR1 is MNHEY and CDR2 is SMNVEV (reference sequence). The CDR3 DNA is TGTGCCAGCAGTTTCCCCCTAGCGGGGGGTAACAATGAGCAGTTCTTC. Translating gives CASSFPLAGGNNEQFF.

This clone was detected only a few times. The genes are TRBV29-1 and TRBJ2-7; maybe TRBD1 (5 bases). The CDR3 contains 13 residues. The V gene lost 0 bases and the J gene lost 1 base, with 7 bases spanning the gap. CDR1 and CDR2 from the germline V gene are SQVTM and ANQGSEA. The CDR3 region is CSVEEGDSYEQYF. The CDR3, as DNA: TGCAGCGTTGAAGAAGGGGATTCCTACGAGCAGTACTTC.

The chain employs TRBV25-1 and TRBJ2-7, with D perhaps matching TRBD1 (5 bases). The CDR3 has 14 residues. Germline loops: CDR1 MGHDK, CDR2 SYGVNS. The V gene lost 1 base and the J gene lost 3 bases, with 10 bases spanning the gap. In DNA form, the CDR3 reads TGTGCCAGCAGTGAATCCCAGGGCCACTACGAGCAGTACTTC. It yields the protein CASSESQGHYEQYF.

The chain combines TRBV6-6 with TRBJ2-2; tentative D call: TRBD2 (5 bases). CDR3 length: 14 residues. Germline assignment: CDR1 MNHNY and CDR2 SVGAGI (reference sequence). V lost 3 bases and J 5 bases, leaving 10 bases between the germline ends. This CDR3 is CASSYRGFTGELFF. In DNA form, the CDR3 reads TGTGCCAGCAGTTATCGAGGGTTTACCGGGGAGCTGTTTTTT.

This chain links TRBV27 with TRBJ2-6; D is unresolved. Trimming cost V 5 bases and J 4 bases, with 6 bases left between them. Germline V CDR1 and CDR2: MNHEY, SMNVEV (reference sequence). This CDR3 region has 13 residues. Here the CDR3 reads CASSVTGANVLTF. CDR3 DNA sequence: TGTGCCAGCAGTGTGACAGGGGCCAACGTCCTGACTTTC.

V is TRBV11-2 and J is TRBJ2-3; tentative D call: TRBD1 (5 bases). Per the germline V gene, CDR1 is SGHAT and CDR2 is FQNNGV. V lost 1 base and J lost 4, with 15 bases in between. The CDR3 sequence is 16 residues long. The CDR3 here is CASSLVTSPRADTQYF. DNA for the CDR3: TGTGCCAGCAGCTTAGTTACGTCCCCCAGGGCAGATACGCAGTATTTT. Supplemented by reference TRBV11-2 and TRBJ2-3, the full variable domain reads EAGVAQSPRYKIIEKRQSVAFWCNPISGHATLYWYQQILGQGPKLLIQFQNNGVVDDSQLPKDRFSAERLKGVDSTLKIQPAKLEDSAVYLCASSLVTSPRADTQYFGPGTRLTVL.

The J gene is TRBJ2-6, the V gene TRBV7-2, with a weak D call TRBD2 (5 bases). Trimming took 5 bases from V and 0 from J, leaving 17 bases between them. Germline V gene lookup returns CDR1 SGHTA and CDR2 FQGNSA. CDR3 length: 18 amino acids. CDR3 region: CASSLSGIAYSGANVLTF. The CDR3 DNA reads TGTGCCAGCAGCCTCTCCGGGATTGCCTACTCTGGGGCCAACGTCCTGACTTTC. Variable domain in full (rest from reference TRBV7-2 and TRBJ2-6): GAGVSQSPSNKVTEKGKDVELRCDPISGHTALYWYRQSLGQGLEFLIYFQGNSAPDKSGLPSDRFSAERTGGSVSTLTIQRTQQEDSAVYLCASSLSGIAYSGANVLTFGAGSRLTVL.

This chain joins TRBV10-3 and TRBJ2-7; tentatively, D is TRBD1 (5 bases). Trimming left V 4 bases short and J 6 bases short, with 16 bases between. This CDR3 has 14 residues. Germline values: CDR1 ENHRY, CDR2 SYGVKD. CDR3 sequence reads: CAISGEGYRREQYF. In DNA form, the CDR3 reads TGTGCCATCAGTGGCGAAGGGTACAGGCGCGAGCAGTACTTC.

The chain recombines TRBV6-5 with TRBJ1-4; 8 bases are shared with TRBD1. Germline-derived CDR1 and CDR2 are MNHEY and SVGAGI. V was pared by 5 bases and J by 3 bases, with 5 bases of the junction left unmatched. The CDR3 has 15 residues. The CDR3 reads CASSRRGLPNEKLFF. CDR3 sequence (DNA): TGTGCCAGCAGTCGCAGGGGGCTCCCTAATGAAAAACTGTTTTTT.

As to this clone: The CDR3 does not end in the conserved phenylalanine or tryptophan, so this is likely a read error. The chain combines TRBV27 with TRBJ2-7; 9 bases match TRBD1. Germline CDR1 and CDR2: MNHEY and SMNVEV (reference sequence). The CDR3 consists of 12 residues. Trimming removed 5 bases from V and 8 bases from J; junction bases left unmatched: 4. The CDR3 loop reads CASSDRGNKQYL. In DNA form, the CDR3 reads TGTGCCAGCAGTGACAGGGGGAATAAGCAGTACCTC.

The count of this clone is one. The CDR3 reads CASSSTLFRGYEQYF. The CDR3 nucleotides read TGTGCCAGCAGTTCAACGCTTTTTCGAGGGTACGAGCAGTACTTC. V is TRBV28 and J is TRBJ2-7; D might be TRBD2 (5 bases). The CDR3 has 15 residues. With 4 bases removed from V and 4 bases from J, the gap between germline ends came to 17 bases. From germline, CDR1 is MDHEN and CDR2 SYDVKM.

For the CDR3, the DNA is TGTGCCAGCAGCTTCCGCGACAGGGGGCGAAACAATGAGCAGTTCTTC. It is translated as CASSFRDRGRNNEQFF. The V gene is TRBV7-9, the J gene TRBJ2-1, with 10 bases fitting TRBD1. The CDR3 runs 16 residues. Looked up from germline, CDR1 is SEHNR and CDR2 is FQNEAQ (reference sequence). Trimming took 3 bases from V and 5 from J; bases not matched to a gene: 7.

The V call is TRBV7-2, the J call TRBJ1-1; 7 bases fit TRBD1. J lost 0 bases, V lost 5 bases, and 3 bases had no gene match. Germline CDR1 and CDR2: SGHTA and FQGNSA. There are 14 residues in the CDR3. The DNA for the CDR3 is TGTGCCAGCAGCGCGGGACAGTTGAACACTGAAGCTTTCTTT. Its protein product is CASSAGQLNTEAFF.

The chain links TRBV30 to TRBJ2-5, with 9 bases lining up with TRBD1. The J call may not be correct, given that the DNA end is closer to TRBJ2-7. The CDR3 extends over 14 amino acids. Germline CDR1 and CDR2: GTSNPN and SVGIG (reference sequence). CDR3: CAWHDRGYSYEQYF. The CDR3 DNA sequence: TGTGCCTGGCACGACAGGGGGTATTCCTACGAGCAGTACTTC.